This section outlines one TCR beta chain sequence together with its context. Antigen specificity is unknown. This entry is derived from a study of response to subunit inactivated influenza vaccine. Study-wide points: Authors suggested few new T cells are recruited by each seasonal influenza vaccination.

TCRdb processed the RT-PCR reads anew with MiXCR; each CDR3 protein has one entry. Of about 520,000 distinct CDR3 sequences listed, approximately 7.2% are singletons. Germline lookup yields CDR1 SGHRS and CDR2 YFSETQ. CDR3 length equals 14 residues. V trimming: 4 bases; J trimming: 7 bases; junction bases outside the gene matches: 5. The sequence derives from a man between 50 and 69 years old who received an inactivated influenza vaccine. Sequencing used PBMCs from blood, obtained around 2 years after vaccination. This chain links TRBV5-1 with TRBJ1-2; 12 bases match TRBD1. The CDR3 DNA is TGCGCCAGCAGCGAGGGACAGGGGGCGCTTGGCTACACCTTC. Amino acids: CASSEGQGALGYTF.